This TCR beta chain was obtained from a study of T cells after yellow fever vaccination. Study summary: The fractions with low cell numbers were processed using SMART-Seq v4 Ultra Low Input.

5'RACE template switching generated TCR cDNA, adding a universal primer site and UMIs. Using its own MiXCR run on the 5' RACE reads, TCRdb lists one record per CDR3 protein. In the table there are more than 350,000 distinct CDR3 sequences, around a tenth of which are singletons. This clonotype was seen a handful of times. Trimming took off 0 bases at V and 5 bases at J, with 11 bases between the two ends. This CDR3 has 14 residues. The germline gives CDR1 SGDLS, CDR2 YYNGEE. This clonotype was sampled from a young man who received the YFV17D yellow fever vaccine. The chain has TRBV9 and TRBJ2-5; a weak D match, TRBD2 (5 bases). The specimen was PBMCs, collected on the day of the first yellow fever vaccination. CDR3 DNA sequence: TGTGCCAGCAGCGTAGAGGCTAGAGGGGAGACCCAGTACTTC. This codes for CASSVEARGETQYF.